Shown below are 20 T cell receptor beta chains from a single sample sequenced in a study of blood T cell repertoires in COVID-19. Clones were sequenced by immunoSEQ multiplex PCR, and TCRdb holds only the in-frame ones, with some missing. Among 200,000 to 250,000 clones, 85% to 90% were seen once, and the ten largest hold roughly 16%. Input material: PBMCs or T cells enriched from blood (not recorded which). Every receptor here comes from a man aged 25-40 years who had been exposed to COVID-19.

V gene TRBV24-1 combines with J gene TRBJ2-6, with 8 bases fitting TRBD2. The V segment lost 11 bases and the J segment 4 bases; nucleotides outside the gene matches: 18. CDR1 is KGHDR and CDR2 is SFDVKD in the germline V gene. The CDR3 runs 18 residues. This chain's CDR3 is CARAPGLELTHGANVLTF. The CDR3 coding sequence is TGTGCCAGAGCACCGGGACTAGAGTTAACGCACGGGGCCAACGTCCTGACTTTC.

This clone was observed a few times. The chain carries TRBV27 and TRBJ1-1; D is perhaps TRBD1 (6 bases). Between the trimmed V and J ends, which lost 5 bases and 3 bases, there was a span of 16 bases. Germline-derived CDR1 and CDR2 are MNHEY and SMNVEV (reference sequence). This CDR3 contains 15 residues. This CDR3 reads CASSPTTGYYTEAFF. CDR3 coding DNA: TGTGCCAGCAGTCCGACCACAGGGTATTACACTGAAGCTTTCTTT.

This clone showed up just once. The chain couples TRBV5-1 to TRBJ2-7; 12 bases are shared with TRBD2. CDR1 is SGHRS, CDR2 YFSETQ, per germline. This CDR3 is built from 17 residues. With 4 bases clipped from V and 0 bases from J, the junction kept 8 bases outside the gene matches. In nucleotides, the CDR3 is TGCGCCAGCAGCCCGGCCCGACTAGCGGGGGTCTCCTACGAGCAGTACTTC. It translates to CASSPARLAGVSYEQYF.

The V and J genes are TRBV19 and TRBJ2-7; the match to TRBD1 covers 10 bases. This CDR3 has 15 amino acids. Germline loops: CDR1 LNHDA, CDR2 SQIVND (reference sequence). V trimming: 5 bases; J trimming: 4 bases; junction bases outside the gene matches: 8. CDR3 loop: CASSPLTGGQYEQYF. CDR3 nucleotides: TGTGCCAGTAGTCCACTGACAGGGGGCCAGTACGAGCAGTACTTC.

The V gene is TRBV6-5, the J gene TRBJ1-2, with TRBD1 as a possible D gene (5 bases). Trimming stripped 5 bases from V and 7 bases from J, with 20 bases between. The CDR3 spans 15 residues. Germline lookup yields CDR1 MNHEY and CDR2 SVGAGI. Here the CDR3 reads CASSPSGRGRSGYTF. CDR3 nucleotide sequence: TGTGCCAGCAGTCCCTCCGGGAGGGGACGTAGTGGCTACACCTTC.

The chain couples TRBV11-2 to TRBJ1-6, with no clear D. CDR3 length: 16 amino acids. The germline V and J ends were trimmed by 4 bases and 9 bases, with 19 bases remaining between them. Germline V gene lookup returns CDR1 SGHAT and CDR2 FQNNGV. The CDR3 DNA sequence: TGTGCCAGCAGCTCTAAAAGAGGGCCCCTGAGTTCACCCCTCCACTTT. Translated, it gives CASSSKRGPLSSPLHF.

The rearrangement joins TRBV27 to TRBJ1-3; D possibly corresponds to TRBD1 (6 bases). Germline V gene sequence: CDR1 MNHEY, CDR2 SMNVEV (reference sequence). V was pared by 5 bases and J by 4 bases, with 12 bases between. The length of the CDR3 is 14 residues. The CDR3 nucleotides read TGTGCCAGCAGTCCCGGGACACAGGGAAACACCATATATTTT. Amino acid sequence: CASSPGTQGNTIYF.

The chain has TRBV19 and TRBJ1-5, with 8 bases that match TRBD1. Germline V lookup: CDR1 LNHDA, CDR2 SQIVND (reference sequence). This CDR3 has 14 amino acids. Unmatched junction bases numbered 10, after V lost 6 bases and J lost 9 bases. CDR3 sequence: CASSMGDRTGPQHF. CDR3 sequence (DNA): TGTGCCAGTAGCATGGGGGACAGGACGGGGCCCCAGCATTTT.

The CDR3: CASSIGMAGVVQETQYF. CDR3 DNA sequence: TGTGCCAGTAGTATAGGGATGGCGGGGGTTGTTCAAGAGACCCAGTACTTC. The rearrangement links TRBV19 to TRBJ2-5, with 7 bases matching TRBD2. The CDR3 loop spans 17 amino acids. CDR1 and CDR2 (germline): LNHDA, SQIVND (reference sequence). V shed 1 base, J shed 2 bases, and the junction held 10 bases outside the gene matches.

This chain links TRBV5-5 with TRBJ1-4; D gene ambiguous. The CDR3 is made up of 14 amino acids. CDR1 and CDR2 from the germline V gene are SGHKS and YYEKEE (reference sequence). V lost 0 bases and J 5 bases, leaving 8 bases between the germline ends. The CDR3 reads CASSLGLSNEKLFF. Here the CDR3 DNA reads TGTGCCAGCAGCTTGGGGCTCTCCAATGAAAAACTGTTTTTT.

The chain carries TRBV14 and TRBJ1-4, with D possibly TRBD1 on 5 matching bases. This CDR3 contains 17 residues. Trimming stripped 0 bases from V and 3 bases from J, with 14 bases between. CDR1 is SGHDN, CDR2 FVKESK, per germline. This CDR3 is CASSQEVFRQPNEKLFF. CDR3 sequence (DNA): TGTGCCAGCAGCCAAGAGGTATTCAGACAGCCTAATGAAAAACTGTTTTTT.

The V call is TRBV5-1, the J call TRBJ2-5; D might be TRBD1 (7 bases). V lost 0 bases and J lost 5, with 20 bases in between. This CDR3 has 17 amino acids. Germline V gives CDR1 SGHRS, CDR2 YFSETQ. The CDR3 nucleotides read TGCGCCAGCAGCTTGGCGGGACAGCCAGCAGGGGGGGAGACCCAGTACTTC. Its translation: CASSLAGQPAGGETQYF.

The chain links TRBV5-1 to TRBJ2-1; TRBD2 is a possible D gene (5 bases). The CDR3 contains 15 residues. V was trimmed by 6 bases and J by 3 bases, leaving 16 bases between them. CDR1 and CDR2 from the germline V gene are SGHRS and YFSETQ. CDR3 in DNA: TGCGCCAGCACTCTTCGGGGTGCAAGCTACAATGAGCAGTTCTTC. Translation: CASTLRGASYNEQFF.

The V and J genes are TRBV7-9 and TRBJ2-1, with 16 bases that match TRBD2. Unmatched junction bases numbered 5, after V lost 0 bases and J lost 6 bases. The germline V gene encodes CDR1 SEHNR and CDR2 FQNEAQ (reference sequence). The CDR3 sequence is 18 residues long. The CDR3, as DNA: TGTGCCAGCAGCTTAGCCCGAGGGACTAGCGGGGGGGCCAATGAGCAGTTCTTC. Translation gives CASSLARGTSGGANEQFF.

The chain couples TRBV6-2 or TRBV6-3 to TRBJ1-6, with D perhaps matching TRBD1 (5 bases). Between the trimmed V and J ends, which lost 5 bases and 2 bases, there was a span of 10 bases. The V gene's germline CDR1 is MNHEY and CDR2 SVGEGT. There are 15 residues in the CDR3. This CDR3 reads CASSSLTAYNSPLHF. The CDR3 DNA reads as TGTGCCAGCAGTAGCCTGACAGCCTATAATTCACCCCTCCACTTT.

The chain uses TRBV27 and TRBJ2-5; 12 bases map to TRBD2. Germline values: CDR1 MNHEY, CDR2 SMNVEV (reference sequence). The CDR3 is 12 amino acids. V lost 7 bases, J lost 13 bases, and 7 bases stayed unmatched. The CDR3 reads CASNLAGGPWYF. CDR3 DNA: TGTGCCAGCAATCTAGCGGGGGGGCCTTGGTACTTC.

The sample holds one count of this clone. V is TRBV27 and J is TRBJ1-5; 10 bases line up with TRBD1. The V gene end was trimmed by 5 bases and the J gene end by 1 base; junction bases not matched to a gene: 2. From germline, CDR1 is MNHEY and CDR2 SMNVEV (reference sequence). This CDR3 has 15 amino acids. The DNA for the CDR3 is TGTGCCAGCAGTGGGACAGGGGACAGCAATCAGCCCCAGCATTTT. It translates to CASSGTGDSNQPQHF.

This chain uses TRBV19 with TRBJ2-7; tentative D call: TRBD1 (5 bases). Trimming took 4 bases from V and 2 from J, leaving 9 bases between them. CDR3 length: 13 residues. CDR1 and CDR2 (germline): LNHDA, SQIVND (reference sequence). CDR3 sequence: CASSSDSAYEQYF. DNA for the CDR3: TGTGCCAGTAGTAGCGACAGTGCCTACGAGCAGTACTTC.

The genes are TRBV6-2 or TRBV6-3 and TRBJ1-2; D may be TRBD1 (5 bases). V was clipped by 2 bases and J by 8 bases, with 12 bases between them. The germline V gene encodes CDR1 MNHEY and CDR2 SVGEGT. The CDR3 runs to 13 residues. CDR3 protein: CASSYQGKRGYTF. The CDR3 nucleotides read TGTGCCAGCAGTTACCAGGGAAAAAGGGGCTACACCTTC.

This clone was counted a few times. The rearrangement uses TRBV5-4 and TRBJ2-2, with TRBD2 identical over 13 bases. This CDR3 has 15 residues. Germline CDR1 and CDR2: SGHNT and YYREEE (reference sequence). With 4 bases clipped from V and 6 bases from J, the junction kept 3 bases outside the gene matches. As DNA, the CDR3 is TGTGCCAGCAGCGGGACTAGCGGGGATCCCGGGGAGCTGTTTTTT. Its translation is CASSGTSGDPGELFF.